The 11 T cell receptor beta chains given below trace back to one sample, sequenced in a study of blood T cell repertoires in COVID-19. Profiling relied on immunoSEQ multiplex PCR, and the TCRdb table lists in-frame clones only, not all of them. The table lists a few hundred thousand clones, around 91% of them singletons. Sequenced material: PBMCs or T cells enriched from blood (not recorded which). The receptors were sampled from a woman between 18 and 29 years old with acute COVID-19.

The CDR3 DNA reads as TGTGCCACCAGTGACACTGTCTATGGCTACACCTTC. It encodes CATSDTVYGYTF. The rearrangement joins TRBV24-1 to TRBJ1-2; D gene unclear. The CDR3 length is 12 residues. V dropped 4 bases and J dropped 4 bases, with 6 bases sitting between them. The germline CDR1 and CDR2 sequences are KGHDR and SFDVKD.

V and J are TRBV7-9 and TRBJ2-7; D may be TRBD1 (6 bases). The germline V and J ends were trimmed by 8 bases and 5 bases, with 19 bases remaining between them. The CDR3 has 14 residues. Germline loops: CDR1 SEHNR, CDR2 FQNEAQ (reference sequence). The chain's CDR3 is CASGGPGDFNEQYF. CDR3 bases: TGTGCCAGCGGGGGCCCCGGGGATTTCAACGAGCAGTACTTC.

Only one count was recorded for this clone. The V call is TRBV19, the J call TRBJ1-3; no reliable D call. The V and J ends lost 5 bases and 1 base respectively, with 9 bases between them. The CDR3 length is 14 residues. Looked up from germline, CDR1 is LNHDA and CDR2 is SQIVND (reference sequence). CDR3 DNA: TGTGCCAGTAGTTTAAGGAGATCTGGAAACACCATATATTTT. Its protein is CASSLRRSGNTIYF.

The rearrangement uses TRBV29-1 and TRBJ1-2; D gene ambiguous. Trimming removed 4 bases from V and 0 bases from J, with 6 bases in between. Germline assignment: CDR1 SQVTM and CDR2 ANQGSEA. The CDR3 covers 12 residues. CDR3 in DNA: TGCAGCGTTGGTCCTTCTAACTATGGCTACACCTTC. Translated, it gives CSVGPSNYGYTF.

V gene TRBV20-1 combines with J gene TRBJ2-7, with a possible D match to TRBD1 (6 bases). The CDR3 extends over 10 amino acids. Germline CDR1 reads DFQATT; CDR2 reads SNEGSKA (reference sequence). V lost 5 bases and J 9 bases, leaving 11 bases between the germline ends. CDR3 nucleotide sequence: TGCAGTGCTGAACAGGGTTGGCAGTACTTC. As protein: CSAEQGWQYF.

The V and J genes are TRBV5-4 and TRBJ1-2; 7 nucleotides line up with TRBD1. The germline V gene encodes CDR1 SGHNT and CDR2 YYREEE (reference sequence). The CDR3 runs 13 residues. V trimming: 5 bases; J trimming: 8 bases; junction bases outside the gene matches: 9. The CDR3 region has the DNA TGTGCCAGCAGAGAAGGACAGGAGGGAGGCTACACCTTC. Protein: CASREGQEGGYTF.

The V gene is TRBV5-1, the J gene TRBJ2-3, with 10 bases that match TRBD2. The CDR3 covers 16 residues. The germline V gene encodes CDR1 SGHRS and CDR2 YFSETQ. J was trimmed by 0 bases and V by 4 bases; bases with no gene match: 5. This CDR3 reads CASSPGTSVSTDTQYF. DNA of the CDR3: TGCGCCAGCAGCCCGGGGACTAGCGTTAGCACAGATACGCAGTATTTT.

This chain links TRBV7-9 with TRBJ2-7; 9 bases align to TRBD1. The CDR3 has 15 residues. Germline values: CDR1 SEHNR, CDR2 FQNEAQ (reference sequence). V dropped 5 bases and J dropped 4; count of bases not matched to a gene: 9. CDR3 nucleotide sequence: TGTGCCAGCAGCCAACCCGGGACAGGGTTATACGAGCAGTACTTC. Its translation: CASSQPGTGLYEQYF.

The J gene is TRBJ1-1, the V gene TRBV19, with D possibly TRBD1 on 6 matching bases. The germline gives CDR1 LNHDA, CDR2 SQIVND (reference sequence). This CDR3 has 16 amino acids. V shed 0 bases and J shed 1 base, with 12 bases lying between them. The CDR3 protein is CASSIDPGRGNTEAFF. The CDR3, as DNA: TGTGCCAGTAGTATAGATCCCGGCAGGGGGAACACTGAAGCTTTCTTT. Combining the CDR3 with reference TRBV19 and TRBJ1-1 gives the whole variable domain DGGITQSPKYLFRKEGQNVTLSCEQNLNHDAMYWYRQDPGQGLRLIYYSQIVNDFQKGDIAEGYSVSREKKESFPLTVTSAQKNPTAFYLCASSIDPGRGNTEAFFGQGTRLTVV.

The chain uses TRBV24-1 and TRBJ2-3, with 9 bases fitting TRBD1. The J segment lost 5 bases and the V segment lost 4 bases, leaving 9 bases of the junction unmatched. The CDR3 loop spans 16 amino acids. In germline, CDR1 is KGHDR, CDR2 SFDVKD. CDR3 sequence: CATSDHGTGTEDTQYF. CDR3 bases: TGTGCCACCAGTGACCACGGGACAGGGACGGAAGATACGCAGTATTTT.

This chain links TRBV10-1 with TRBJ2-7; D may be TRBD2 (6 bases). The CDR3 has 13 amino acids. In germline, CDR1 is WNHNN, CDR2 SYGVQD (reference sequence). V was cut by 9 bases and J by 7 bases, with 19 bases left in between. CDR3 DNA sequence: TGCGCCAGTAAAGCCGGGAGCTCGGGGGAGCAGTACTTC. Translated: CASKAGSSGEQYF.